These T cell receptor beta chains were read from a single sample in a study of early T cells in non-severe SARS-CoV-2 infection. TCRdb independently ran MiXCR on the 5' RACE reads; one entry per CDR3 protein. The sample lists 25,000 to 30,000 distinct CDR3 sequences; around 6% were seen once. The source material was whole blood, sampled at baseline. The receptors were gathered from an adult who was a healthcare worker with PCR-confirmed SARS-CoV-2 infection or an uninfected control (not recorded which). CDR3s include the opening cysteine and the closing phenylalanine or tryptophan. D genes are given only for firm matches. Clone size is given for some rows only: seen once, a few or many times, or a class if the clone is expanded.

D gene	V gene	J gene	clone size	CDR3 length	CDR3 DNA	CDR3 protein
TRBD2	TRBV5-1	TRBJ2-2	many	15	TGCGCCAGCAGCCATGGGACTAGCAGTATCGGGGAGCTGTTTTTT	CASSHGTSSIGELFF
NA	TRBV6-2/TRBV6-3	TRBJ2-3	many	14	TGTGCCAGCAGGTTAGCGGCTAGCACAGATACGCAGTATTTT	CASRLAASTDTQYF
TRBD2	TRBV20-1	TRBJ2-3	many	16	TGCAGTGCTAGAGATCCCACTAGCGGGGTTAGAGATACGCAGTATTTT	CSARDPTSGVRDTQYF
NA	TRBV7-9	TRBJ2-4	many	12	TGTGCCAGCAGCTTAGGATCTAACATTCAGTACTTC	CASSLGSNIQYF
TRBD2	TRBV12-3/TRBV12-4	TRBJ2-1	many	13	TGTGCCAGCAGGGGGCGGGGGAACAATGAGCAGTTCTTC	CASRGRGNNEQFF
NA	TRBV6-1	TRBJ2-3	many	14	TGTGCCAGCAGTGGAACGGGACACACCGATACGCAGTATTTT	CASSGTGHTDTQYF
NA	TRBV4-3	TRBJ1-1	many	13	TGCGCCAGCAGCCAAGGGGGGCCAACTGAAGCTTTCTTT	CASSQGGPTEAFF
NA	TRBV7-9	TRBJ2-3	NA	15	TGTGCCAGCGGCTTAGTATCGTCAAATCGAGATACGCAGTATTTT	CASGLVSSNRDTQYF
NA	TRBV12-3/TRBV12-4	TRBJ1-1	many	15	TGTGCCAGCAGTTTCTGGTCGGGAGGGGACACTGAAGCTTTCTTT	CASSFWSGGDTEAFF
TRBD1	TRBV5-6	TRBJ2-7	many	15	TGTGCCAGCAGCTCCACAGGGGGCCTTTTCTACGAGCAGTACTTC	CASSSTGGLFYEQYF
TRBD2	TRBV2	TRBJ2-1	many	18	TGTGCCAGCAGATCGACTAGCGGGAGGCCGATGAACCACAATGAGCAGTTCTTC	CASRSTSGRPMNHNEQFF
NA	TRBV5-4	TRBJ1-6	many	15	TGTGCCAGCAGCTTGGGACGTAATTATAATTCACCCCTCCACTTT	CASSLGRNYNSPLHF
NA	TRBV19	TRBJ2-3	many	12	TGTGCCAGTAGTTTGGCAACAGATACGCAGTATTTT	CASSLATDTQYF
NA	TRBV7-2	TRBJ1-5	few	14	TGTGCCAGCAGCTACCGGCAGGGCCATCAGCCCCAGCATTTT	CASSYRQGHQPQHF
NA	TRBV29-1	TRBJ1-1	many	13	TGCAGCGTTGACGAGGGTGGGGGGACTGAAGCTTTCTTT	CSVDEGGGTEAFF
NA	TRBV3-1	TRBJ2-7	many	13	TGTGCCAGCAGCCAAAGGGACGGCTACGAGCAGTACTTC	CASSQRDGYEQYF
TRBD2	TRBV7-7	TRBJ2-1	NA	15	TGTGCTAGCAGCTTAGGGACTAGCGGATACAATGAGCAGTTCTTC	CASSLGTSGYNEQFF
TRBD1	TRBV3-1	TRBJ1-1	many	16	TGTGCCAGCAGCCGCCGGACAGGGCGGGGGAACACTGAAGCTTTCTTT	CASSRRTGRGNTEAFF
TRBD2	TRBV7-6	TRBJ2-1	many	16	TGTGCCAGCAGCTCCTCGTTCGGGGGGTCCTACAATGAGCAGTTCTTC	CASSSSFGGSYNEQFF
TRBD2	TRBV11-2	TRBJ2-7	NA	16	TGTGCCAGCAGCTTAGAGCGCGGGAGGGGGCGGAACGAGCAGTACTTC	CASSLERGRGRNEQYF
NA	TRBV7-3	TRBJ2-4	many	15	TGTGCCAGCAGCTTAGGAACAGGGAGTGGAAACATTCAGTACTTC	CASSLGTGSGNIQYF
NA	TRBV20-1	TRBJ2-4	many	13	TGCAGTGCTAGCCACGGGACCAAAAACATTCAGTACTTC	CSASHGTKNIQYF
NA	TRBV7-7	TRBJ2-2	many	14	TGTGCTAGCAGCACTCCAGGGAACACCGGGGAGCTGTTTTTT	CASSTPGNTGELFF
TRBD2	TRBV20-1	TRBJ2-7	many	14	TGCAGTGCTCTCGGACTAGCGGGGGACTACGAGCAGTACTTC	CSALGLAGDYEQYF
TRBD2	TRBV7-3	TRBJ2-1	many	15	TGTGCCAGCAGCTTAATCGGCGGGAGTCAAAATGAGCAGTTCTTC	CASSLIGGSQNEQFF
TRBD2	TRBV12-5	TRBJ2-7	many	15	TGTGCTAGTGGTTCCCCCCTCGCTAGCGGGGCCGAGCAGTACTTC	CASGSPLASGAEQYF
NA	TRBV19	TRBJ1-5	many	15	TGTGCCAGTAGCATAGGTCGCAGCGGGGAACAGCCCCAGCATTTT	CASSIGRSGEQPQHF
NA	TRBV20-1	TRBJ2-6	many	14	TGCAGTGCGACGGCCTTCTCTGGGGCCAACGTCCTGACTTTC	CSATAFSGANVLTF
NA	TRBV20-1	TRBJ1-2	NA	11	TGCAGTGCTAGAGTTGTCACTGGCTACACCTTC	CSARVVTGYTF
TRBD2	TRBV5-1	TRBJ2-1	many	16	TGCGCCAGCAGCTTGGGAGTAGCGGGGGCTAGGGATGAGCAGTTCTTC	CASSLGVAGARDEQFF
TRBD1	TRBV7-6	TRBJ2-7	NA	14	TGTGCCAGCAGCCTCCGGCCAGGGGGCTACGAGCAGTACTTC	CASSLRPGGYEQYF
NA	TRBV2	TRBJ2-2	many	16	TGTGCCAGCAGTGAAAGGCCCCGCACTTACACCGGGGAGCTGTTTTTT	CASSERPRTYTGELFF
TRBD1	TRBV7-2	TRBJ1-1	NA	16	TGTGCCAGCAGCTTAGATGGCAGGGGGCGCTTCGGTGAAGCTTTCTTT	CASSLDGRGRFGEAFF
TRBD1	TRBV7-2	TRBJ1-5	many	14	TGTGCCAGCAGCTATACAGGGGCCAATCAGCCCCAGCATTTT	CASSYTGANQPQHF
TRBD2	TRBV2	TRBJ2-2	many	15	TGTGCCAGCATCGGGTCTAGCGGGGGGGCCGGGGAGCTGTTTTTT	CASIGSSGGAGELFF
NA	TRBV7-3	TRBJ1-1	few	14	TGTGCCAGCAGCCCCGGCTACAAGAACACTGAAGCTTTCTTT	CASSPGYKNTEAFF
TRBD1	TRBV24-1	TRBJ2-3	many	14	TGTGCCACCAGTGCGGGACAGGGTGGAGATACGCAGTATTTT	CATSAGQGGDTQYF
NA	TRBV5-4	TRBJ2-7	NA	12	TGTGCCAGCAGCCCCACAGGGCACGAGCAGTACTTC	CASSPTGHEQYF
TRBD1	TRBV11-2	TRBJ2-3	many	15	TGTGCCAGCAGCCAGACAGGGGGCTTCACAGATACGCAGTATTTT	CASSQTGGFTDTQYF
NA	TRBV7-6	TRBJ2-3	many	15	TGTGCCAGCAGCTTACAAGGGGATCGCACAGATACGCAGTATTTT	CASSLQGDRTDTQYF
NA	TRBV10-2	TRBJ2-3	NA	11	TGCGCCAGCACTACCCAAGATACGCAGTATTTT	CASTTQDTQYF
NA	TRBV12-3/TRBV12-4	TRBJ1-1	many	13	TGTGCCAGCAGTCCCTGGGGGGACACTGAAGCTTTCTTT	CASSPWGDTEAFF